The clone carrying this T cell receptor (beta chain) was counted only a few times. Per the study methods: Researchers report that nucleated cell counts were estimated from reference gene primer amplification. The repertoire was sequenced with immunoSEQ multiplex PCR; TCRdb's copy has only in-frame clones and lacks some. Clonal size and the V and J genes are those of that table, whereas D and trimming came from the DNA. Counted here are some 220,000 clones, roughly 85% occurring once; the ten biggest clones make up approximately 5.1%. The source of the sample is a study of blood T cell repertoires in COVID-19. Study-wide background: COVID-19 samples collected from the United States, Italy and Spain covered acute and convalescent phases. PBMCs, B-cell-depleted T cells, or T cells provided the cDNA or gDNA that made up the material.

Those enrolled in Seattle joined during active infection and were followed longitudinally afterward. The sequenced sample was peripheral blood. This TCR derives from a man between 45 and 60 years old with COVID-19, enrolled during active disease.

The DNA of the CDR3 is TGCGCCAGCAGCCAGGACAGCTATAGCACAGATACGCAGTATTTT. Amino acid sequence: CASSQDSYSTDTQYF. The rearrangement uses TRBV5-1 and TRBJ2-3; maybe TRBD1 (6 bases). CDR3 length: 15 residues. The germline V gene encodes CDR1 SGHRS and CDR2 YFSETQ. Trimming stripped 4 bases from V and 0 bases from J, with 12 bases between.